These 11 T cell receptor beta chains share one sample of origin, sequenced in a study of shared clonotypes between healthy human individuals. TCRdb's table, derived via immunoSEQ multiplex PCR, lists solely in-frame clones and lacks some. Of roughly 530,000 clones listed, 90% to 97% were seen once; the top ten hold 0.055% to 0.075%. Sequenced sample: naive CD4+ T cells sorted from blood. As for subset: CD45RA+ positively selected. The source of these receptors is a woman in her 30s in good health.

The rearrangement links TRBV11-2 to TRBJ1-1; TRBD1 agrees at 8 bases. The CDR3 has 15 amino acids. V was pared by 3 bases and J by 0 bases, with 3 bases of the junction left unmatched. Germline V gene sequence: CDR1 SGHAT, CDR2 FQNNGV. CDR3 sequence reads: CASSFDRGMNTEAFF. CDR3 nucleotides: TGTGCCAGCAGCTTTGACAGGGGTATGAACACTGAAGCTTTCTTT.

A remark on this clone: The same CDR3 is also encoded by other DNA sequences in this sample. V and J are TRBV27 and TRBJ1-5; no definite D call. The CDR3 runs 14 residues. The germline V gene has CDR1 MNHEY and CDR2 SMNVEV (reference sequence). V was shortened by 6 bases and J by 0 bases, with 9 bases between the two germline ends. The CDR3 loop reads CASSPRYSNQPQHF. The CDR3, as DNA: TGTGCCAGCAGCCCCCGGTATAGCAATCAGCCCCAGCATTTT.

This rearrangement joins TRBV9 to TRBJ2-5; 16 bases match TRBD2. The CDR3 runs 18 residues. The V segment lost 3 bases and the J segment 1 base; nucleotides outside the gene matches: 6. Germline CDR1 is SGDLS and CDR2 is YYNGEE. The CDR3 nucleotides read TGTGCCAGCAGCGCCGGGACTAGCGGGAGGGCCCGCCAAGAGACCCAGTACTTC. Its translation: CASSAGTSGRARQETQYF.

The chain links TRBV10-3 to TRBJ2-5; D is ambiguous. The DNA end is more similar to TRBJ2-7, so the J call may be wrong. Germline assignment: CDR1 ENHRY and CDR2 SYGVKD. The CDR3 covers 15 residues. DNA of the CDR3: TGTGCCATCAGTGACCAACCAGGCGGCTCATCCGAGCAGTACTTC. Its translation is CAISDQPGGSSEQYF.

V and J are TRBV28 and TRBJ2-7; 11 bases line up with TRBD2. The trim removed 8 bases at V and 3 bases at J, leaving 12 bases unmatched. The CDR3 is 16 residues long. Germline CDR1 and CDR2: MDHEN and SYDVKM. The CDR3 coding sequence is TGTGCCAGCGGGACTAGCGGTCTAATTCTGGGCTACGAGCAGTACTTC. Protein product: CASGTSGLILGYEQYF.

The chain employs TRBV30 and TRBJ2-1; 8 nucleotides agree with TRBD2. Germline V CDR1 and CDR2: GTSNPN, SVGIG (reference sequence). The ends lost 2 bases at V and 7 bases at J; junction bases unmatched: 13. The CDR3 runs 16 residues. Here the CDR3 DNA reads TGTGCCTGGAGTTTCTATAGCGGGACGGGGAGGAATGAGCAGTTCTTC. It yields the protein CAWSFYSGTGRNEQFF.

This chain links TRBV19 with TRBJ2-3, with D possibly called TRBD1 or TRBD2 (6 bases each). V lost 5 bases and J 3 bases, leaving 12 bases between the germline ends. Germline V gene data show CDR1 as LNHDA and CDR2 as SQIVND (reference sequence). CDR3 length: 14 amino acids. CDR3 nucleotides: TGTGCCAGTAGTTTGCGGAGGGGGACAGATACGCAGTATTTT. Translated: CASSLRRGTDTQYF.

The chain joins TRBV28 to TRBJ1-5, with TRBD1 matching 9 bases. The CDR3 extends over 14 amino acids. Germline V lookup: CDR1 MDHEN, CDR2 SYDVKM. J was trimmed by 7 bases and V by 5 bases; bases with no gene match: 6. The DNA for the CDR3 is TGTGCCAGCAGTCTCACAGGGGGCGGGCAGCCCCAGCATTTT. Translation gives CASSLTGGGQPQHF.

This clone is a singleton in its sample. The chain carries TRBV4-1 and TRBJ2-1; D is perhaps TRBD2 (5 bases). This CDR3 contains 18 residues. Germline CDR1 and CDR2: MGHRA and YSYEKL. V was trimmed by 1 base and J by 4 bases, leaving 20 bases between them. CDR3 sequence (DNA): TGCGCCAGCAGCCAAGGACGGACTTCTTCCCCCGTTTACAATGAGCAGTTCTTC. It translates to CASSQGRTSSPVYNEQFF.

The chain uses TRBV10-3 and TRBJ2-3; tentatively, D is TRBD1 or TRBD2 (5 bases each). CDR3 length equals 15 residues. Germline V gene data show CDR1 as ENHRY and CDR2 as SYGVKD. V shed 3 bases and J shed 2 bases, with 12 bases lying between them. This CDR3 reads CAISDQGVITDTQYF. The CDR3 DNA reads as TGTGCCATCAGTGATCAGGGAGTTATCACAGATACGCAGTATTTT.

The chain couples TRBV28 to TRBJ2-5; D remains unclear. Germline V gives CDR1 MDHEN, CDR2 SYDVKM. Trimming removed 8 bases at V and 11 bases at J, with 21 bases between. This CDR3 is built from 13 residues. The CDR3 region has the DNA TGTGCCAGCGGCCTGGCCGGGTTGCGTGAGCAGTACTTC. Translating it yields CASGLAGLREQYF.